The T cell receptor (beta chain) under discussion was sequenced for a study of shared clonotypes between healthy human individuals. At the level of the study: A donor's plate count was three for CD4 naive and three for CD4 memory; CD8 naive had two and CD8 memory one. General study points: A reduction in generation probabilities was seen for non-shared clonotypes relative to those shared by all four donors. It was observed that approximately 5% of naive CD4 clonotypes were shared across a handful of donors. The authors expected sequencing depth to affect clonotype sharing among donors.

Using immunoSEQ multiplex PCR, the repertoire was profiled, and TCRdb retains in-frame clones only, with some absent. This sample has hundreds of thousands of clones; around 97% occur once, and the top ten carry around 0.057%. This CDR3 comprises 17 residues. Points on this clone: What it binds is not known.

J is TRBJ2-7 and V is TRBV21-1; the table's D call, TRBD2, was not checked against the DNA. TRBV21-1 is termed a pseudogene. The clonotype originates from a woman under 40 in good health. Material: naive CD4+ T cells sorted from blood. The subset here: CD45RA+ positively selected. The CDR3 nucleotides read TGTGCCAGCAGTCCACTCGGGGAGGGGACTCGATCCTACGAGCAGTACTTC. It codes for CASSPLGEGTRSYEQYF.